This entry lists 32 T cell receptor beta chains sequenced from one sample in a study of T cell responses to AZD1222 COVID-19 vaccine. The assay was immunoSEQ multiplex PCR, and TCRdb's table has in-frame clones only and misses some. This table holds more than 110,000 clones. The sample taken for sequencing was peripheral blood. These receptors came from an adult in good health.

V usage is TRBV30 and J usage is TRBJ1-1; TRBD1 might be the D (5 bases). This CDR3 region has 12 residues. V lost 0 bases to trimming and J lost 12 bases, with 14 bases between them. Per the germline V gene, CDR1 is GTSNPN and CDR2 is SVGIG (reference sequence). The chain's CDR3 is CAWSVGGAGTFF. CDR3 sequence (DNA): TGTGCCTGGAGTGTCGGTGGGGCAGGTACTTTCTTT. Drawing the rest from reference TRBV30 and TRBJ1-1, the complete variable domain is SQTIHQWPATLVQPVGSPLSLECTVEGTSNPNLYWYRQAAGRGLQLLFYSVGIGQISSEVPQNLSASRPQDRQFILSSKKLLLSDSGFYLCAWSVGGAGTFFGQGTRLTVV.

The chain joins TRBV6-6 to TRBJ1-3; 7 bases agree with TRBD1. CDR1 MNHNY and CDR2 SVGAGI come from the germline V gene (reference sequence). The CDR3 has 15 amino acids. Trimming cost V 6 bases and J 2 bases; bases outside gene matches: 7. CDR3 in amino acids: CASSAGGQTGNTIYF. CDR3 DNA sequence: TGTGCCAGCAGCGCAGGGGGACAGACTGGAAACACCATATATTTT.

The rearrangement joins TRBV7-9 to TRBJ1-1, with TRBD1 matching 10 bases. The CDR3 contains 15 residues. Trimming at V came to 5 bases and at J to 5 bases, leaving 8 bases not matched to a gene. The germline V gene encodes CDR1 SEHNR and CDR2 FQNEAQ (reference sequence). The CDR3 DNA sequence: TGTGCCAGCAGCCACCAGGGACAGGGGAGGACTGAAGCTTTCTTT. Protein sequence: CASSHQGQGRTEAFF.

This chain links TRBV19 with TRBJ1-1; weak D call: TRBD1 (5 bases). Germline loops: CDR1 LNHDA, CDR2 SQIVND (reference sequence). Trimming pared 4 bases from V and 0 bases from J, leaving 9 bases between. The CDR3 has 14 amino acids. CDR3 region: CASSRGSMNTEAFF. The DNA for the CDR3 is TGTGCCAGTAGTAGGGGCAGCATGAACACTGAAGCTTTCTTT.

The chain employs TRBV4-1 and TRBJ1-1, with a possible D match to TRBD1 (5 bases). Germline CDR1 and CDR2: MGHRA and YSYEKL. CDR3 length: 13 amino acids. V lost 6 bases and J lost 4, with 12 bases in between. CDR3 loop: CASSHGATTEAFF. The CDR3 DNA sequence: TGCGCCAGCAGTCACGGGGCAACCACTGAAGCTTTCTTT.

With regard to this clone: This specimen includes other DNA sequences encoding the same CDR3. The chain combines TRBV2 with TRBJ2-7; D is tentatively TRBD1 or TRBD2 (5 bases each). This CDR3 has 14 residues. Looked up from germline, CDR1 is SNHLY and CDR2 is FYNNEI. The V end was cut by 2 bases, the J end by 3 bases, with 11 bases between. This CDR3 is CASSEQGEGYEQYF. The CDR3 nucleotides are TGTGCCAGCAGTGAACAGGGAGAAGGCTACGAGCAGTACTTC. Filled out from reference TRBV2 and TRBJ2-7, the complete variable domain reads EPEVTQTPSHQVTQMGQEVILRCVPISNHLYFYWYRQILGQKVEFLVSFYNNEISEKSEIFDDQFSVERPDGSNFTLKIRSTKLEDSAMYFCASSEQGEGYEQYFGPGTRLTVT.

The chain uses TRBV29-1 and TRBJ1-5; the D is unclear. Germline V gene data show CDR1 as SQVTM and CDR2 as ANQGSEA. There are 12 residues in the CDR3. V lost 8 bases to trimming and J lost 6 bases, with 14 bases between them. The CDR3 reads CSPRPNCQPQHF. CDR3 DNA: TGCAGCCCCAGACCGAACTGTCAGCCCCAGCATTTT. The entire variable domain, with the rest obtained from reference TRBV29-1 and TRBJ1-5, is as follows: SAVISQKPSRDICQRGTSLTIQCQVDSQVTMMFWYRQQPGQSLTLIATANQGSEATYESGFVIDKFPISRPNLTFSTLTVSNMSPEDSSIYLCSPRPNCQPQHFGDGTRLSIL.

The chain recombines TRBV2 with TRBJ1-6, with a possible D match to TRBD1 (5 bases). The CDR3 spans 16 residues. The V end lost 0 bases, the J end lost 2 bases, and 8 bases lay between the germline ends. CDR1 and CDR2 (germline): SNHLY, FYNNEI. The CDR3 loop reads CASSEALGAYNSPLHF. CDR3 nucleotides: TGTGCCAGCAGTGAAGCGCTGGGGGCCTATAATTCACCCCTCCACTTT. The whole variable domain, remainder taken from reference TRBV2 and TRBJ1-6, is EPEVTQTPSHQVTQMGQEVILRCVPISNHLYFYWYRQILGQKVEFLVSFYNNEISEKSEIFDDQFSVERPDGSNFTLKIRSTKLEDSAMYFCASSEALGAYNSPLHFGNGTRLTVT.

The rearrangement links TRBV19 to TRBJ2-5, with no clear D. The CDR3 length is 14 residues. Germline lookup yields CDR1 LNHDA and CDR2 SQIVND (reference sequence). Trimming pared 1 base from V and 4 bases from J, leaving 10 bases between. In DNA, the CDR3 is TGTGCCAGTAGTATAGCTGGGGTCCCAGAGACCCAGTACTTC. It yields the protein CASSIAGVPETQYF.

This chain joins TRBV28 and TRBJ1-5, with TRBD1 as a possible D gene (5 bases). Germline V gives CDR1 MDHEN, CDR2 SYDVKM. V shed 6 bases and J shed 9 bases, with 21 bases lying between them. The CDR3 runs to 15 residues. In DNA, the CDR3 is TGTGCCAGCAGCGATTCAGGGTCCCCGCGACTGCCCCAGCATTTT. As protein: CASSDSGSPRLPQHF.

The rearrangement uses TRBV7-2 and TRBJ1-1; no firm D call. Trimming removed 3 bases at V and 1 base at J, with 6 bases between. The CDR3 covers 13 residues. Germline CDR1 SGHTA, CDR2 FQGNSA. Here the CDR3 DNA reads TGTGCCAGCAGCTTGCGAGCGAACACTGAAGCTTTCTTT. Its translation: CASSLRANTEAFF.

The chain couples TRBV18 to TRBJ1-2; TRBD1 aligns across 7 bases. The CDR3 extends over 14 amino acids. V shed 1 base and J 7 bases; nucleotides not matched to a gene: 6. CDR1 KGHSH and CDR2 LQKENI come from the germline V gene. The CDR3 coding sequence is TGTGCCAGCTCACCACGGGACAGTGAAGCTGGCTACACCTTC. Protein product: CASSPRDSEAGYTF.

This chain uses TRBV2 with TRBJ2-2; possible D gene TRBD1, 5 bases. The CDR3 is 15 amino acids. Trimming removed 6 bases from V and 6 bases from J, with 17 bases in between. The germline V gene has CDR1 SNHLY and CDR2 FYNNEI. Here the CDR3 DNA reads TGTGCCAGCAGACCTCAGGGTGTCTGGGCCGGGGAGCTGTTTTTT. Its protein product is CASRPQGVWAGELFF.

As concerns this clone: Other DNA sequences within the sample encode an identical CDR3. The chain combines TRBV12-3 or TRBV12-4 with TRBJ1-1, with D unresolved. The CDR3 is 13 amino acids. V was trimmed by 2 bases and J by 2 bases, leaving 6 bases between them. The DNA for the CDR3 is TGTGCCAGCAGTTTACAGGTCAACACTGAAGCTTTCTTT. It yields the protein CASSLQVNTEAFF.

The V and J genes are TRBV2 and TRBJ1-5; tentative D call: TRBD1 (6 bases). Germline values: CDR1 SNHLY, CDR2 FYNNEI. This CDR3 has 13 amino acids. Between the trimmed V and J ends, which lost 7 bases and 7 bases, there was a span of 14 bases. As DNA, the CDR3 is TGTGCCAGCAACAGGGAGGTTGGGCAGCCCCAGCATTTT. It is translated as CASNREVGQPQHF.

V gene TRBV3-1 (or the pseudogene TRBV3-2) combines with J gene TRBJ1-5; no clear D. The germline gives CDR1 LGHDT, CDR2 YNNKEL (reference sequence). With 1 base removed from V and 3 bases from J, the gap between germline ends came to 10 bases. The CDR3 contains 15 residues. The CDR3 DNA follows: TGTGCCAGCAGCCAAGGGGGAGGTAACAATCAGCCCCAGCATTTT. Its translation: CASSQGGGNNQPQHF.

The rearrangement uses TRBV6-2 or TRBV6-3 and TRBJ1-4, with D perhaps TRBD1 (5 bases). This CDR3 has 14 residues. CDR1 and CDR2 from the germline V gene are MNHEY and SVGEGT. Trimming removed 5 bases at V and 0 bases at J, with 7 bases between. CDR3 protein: CASSRGATNEKLFF. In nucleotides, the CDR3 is TGTGCCAGCAGTCGGGGGGCAACTAATGAAAAACTGTTTTTT.

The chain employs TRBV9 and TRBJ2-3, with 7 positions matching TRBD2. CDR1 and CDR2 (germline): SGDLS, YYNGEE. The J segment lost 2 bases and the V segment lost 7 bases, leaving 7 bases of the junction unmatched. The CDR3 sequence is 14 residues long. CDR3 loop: CASGRAPSTDTQYF. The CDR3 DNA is TGTGCCAGCGGGAGGGCCCCATCCACAGATACGCAGTATTTT.

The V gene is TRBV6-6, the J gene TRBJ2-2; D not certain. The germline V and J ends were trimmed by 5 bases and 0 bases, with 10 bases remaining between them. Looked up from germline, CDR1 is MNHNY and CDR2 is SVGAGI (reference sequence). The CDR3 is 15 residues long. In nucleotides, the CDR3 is TGTGCCAGCAGTAAGACGGGCCCGAACACCGGGGAGCTGTTTTTT. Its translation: CASSKTGPNTGELFF.

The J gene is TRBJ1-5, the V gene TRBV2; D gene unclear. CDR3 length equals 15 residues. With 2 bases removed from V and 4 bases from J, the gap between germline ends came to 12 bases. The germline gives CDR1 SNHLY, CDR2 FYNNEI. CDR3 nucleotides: TGTGCCAGCAGTGAACGGCACACTTGGAATCAGCCCCAGCATTTT. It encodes CASSERHTWNQPQHF. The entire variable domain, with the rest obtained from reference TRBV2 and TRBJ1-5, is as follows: EPEVTQTPSHQVTQMGQEVILRCVPISNHLYFYWYRQILGQKVEFLVSFYNNEISEKSEIFDDQFSVERPDGSNFTLKIRSTKLEDSAMYFCASSERHTWNQPQHFGDGTRLSIL.

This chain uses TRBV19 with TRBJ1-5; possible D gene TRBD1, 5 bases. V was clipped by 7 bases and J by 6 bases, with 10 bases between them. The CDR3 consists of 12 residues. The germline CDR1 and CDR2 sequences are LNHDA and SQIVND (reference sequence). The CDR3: CASIGRAQPQHF. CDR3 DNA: TGTGCCAGTATAGGCAGGGCTCAGCCCCAGCATTTT.

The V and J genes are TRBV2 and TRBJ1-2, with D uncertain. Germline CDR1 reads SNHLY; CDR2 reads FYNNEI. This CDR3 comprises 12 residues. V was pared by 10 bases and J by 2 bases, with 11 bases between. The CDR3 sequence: CATTDGNYGYTF. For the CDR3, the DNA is TGTGCCACCACGGACGGGAACTATGGCTACACCTTC.

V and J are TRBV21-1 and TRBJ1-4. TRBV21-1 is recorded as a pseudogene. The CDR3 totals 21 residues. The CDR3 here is CASSISGSGQRPQATNEKLFF. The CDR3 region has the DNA TGTGCCAGCAGCATCAGCGGGAGCGGACAGAGGCCCCAAGCAACTAATGAAAAACTGTTTTTT.

The DNA for the CDR3 is TGTGCCAGTAGTATCCCCCACCACCTTGACAGGCTCAATGGGGGCTACACCTTC. It specifies CASSIPHHLDRLNGGYTF. The rearrangement joins TRBV19 to TRBJ1-2, with D perhaps TRBD1 (6 bases). CDR3 length equals 18 residues. V lost 3 bases to trimming and J lost 8 bases, with 28 bases between them. Germline V gives CDR1 LNHDA, CDR2 SQIVND (reference sequence).

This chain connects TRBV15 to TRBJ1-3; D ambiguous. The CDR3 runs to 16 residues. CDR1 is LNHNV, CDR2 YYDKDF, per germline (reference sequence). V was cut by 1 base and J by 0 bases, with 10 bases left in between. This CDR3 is CATSRVPADSGNTIYF. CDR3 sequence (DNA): TGTGCCACCAGCAGAGTTCCGGCCGACTCTGGAAACACCATATATTTT.

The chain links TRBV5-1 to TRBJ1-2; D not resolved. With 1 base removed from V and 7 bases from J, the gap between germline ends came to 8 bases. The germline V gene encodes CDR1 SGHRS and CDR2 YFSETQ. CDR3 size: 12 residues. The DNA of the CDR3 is TGCGCCAGCAGCTTGTTGGGGTCTGGCTACACCTTC. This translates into CASSLLGSGYTF.

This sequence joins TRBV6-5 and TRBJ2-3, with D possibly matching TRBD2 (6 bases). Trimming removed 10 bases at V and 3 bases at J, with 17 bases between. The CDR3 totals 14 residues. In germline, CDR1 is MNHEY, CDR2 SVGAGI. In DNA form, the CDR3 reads TGTGCCACCCAACACGGGGGATCAACAGATACGCAGTATTTT. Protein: CATQHGGSTDTQYF.

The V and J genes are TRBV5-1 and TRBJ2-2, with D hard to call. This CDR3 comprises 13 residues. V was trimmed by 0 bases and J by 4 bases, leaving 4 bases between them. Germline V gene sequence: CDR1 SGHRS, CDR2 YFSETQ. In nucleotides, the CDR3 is TGCGCCAGCAGCTTGGAATCCACCGGGGAGCTGTTTTTT. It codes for CASSLESTGELFF.

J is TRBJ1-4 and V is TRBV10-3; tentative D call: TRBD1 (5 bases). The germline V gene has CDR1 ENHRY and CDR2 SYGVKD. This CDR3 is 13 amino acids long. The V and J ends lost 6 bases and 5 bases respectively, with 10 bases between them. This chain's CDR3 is CAISRDGNEKLFF. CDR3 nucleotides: TGTGCCATCAGCCGGGACGGAAATGAAAAACTGTTTTTT.

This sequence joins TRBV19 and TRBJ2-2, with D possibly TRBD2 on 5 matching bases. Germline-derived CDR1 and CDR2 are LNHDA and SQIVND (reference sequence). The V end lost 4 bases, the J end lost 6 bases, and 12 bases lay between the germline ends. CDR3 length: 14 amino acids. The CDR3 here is CASSSASSAGELFF. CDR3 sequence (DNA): TGTGCCAGTAGTAGTGCTAGCTCGGCCGGGGAGCTGTTTTTT.

Here the CDR3 DNA reads TGTGCCACCAGCAGACCCAGAGACAGTCGGGGCACTGAAGCTTTCTTT. Amino acid sequence: CATSRPRDSRGTEAFF. The chain employs TRBV15 and TRBJ1-1; possibly TRBD1 for D (5 bases). Per germline, CDR1 LNHNV and CDR2 YYDKDF (reference sequence). Trimming left V 2 bases short and J 4 bases short, with 17 bases between. The CDR3 runs 16 residues.

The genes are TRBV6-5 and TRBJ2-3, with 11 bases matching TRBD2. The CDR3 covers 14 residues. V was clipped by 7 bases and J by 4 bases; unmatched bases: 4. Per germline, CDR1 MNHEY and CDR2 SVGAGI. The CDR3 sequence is CASILAGGPDTQYF. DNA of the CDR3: TGTGCCAGCATTCTAGCGGGGGGACCAGATACGCAGTATTTT.